This T cell receptor beta chain was captured by sequencing in a study of patients and donors after allogeneic stem cell transplantation. V was clipped by 6 bases and J by 0 bases, with 17 bases between them. CDR3 size: 16 residues. TCRdb ran MiXCR on the RT-PCR reads and lists one entry per CDR3 protein. Among about a million distinct CDR3 sequences listed, roughly 18% were seen once. This clonotype was recorded at least ten times. The sequencing sample was made of blood, either unsorted or a sorted T cell fraction (not recorded which). The chain carries TRBV12-3 or TRBV12-4 and TRBJ2-5, with D unclear. The sequence derives from a human donor who was either an allogeneic HSCT recipient or a stem cell or donor lymphocyte infusion donor (not recorded which). It is not recorded whose cells these are; they may come from a transplant donor. CDR3 protein: CASSLGFGKNQETQYF. The CDR3, as DNA: TGTGCCAGCAGCCTTGGATTTGGGAAGAACCAAGAGACCCAGTACTTC.